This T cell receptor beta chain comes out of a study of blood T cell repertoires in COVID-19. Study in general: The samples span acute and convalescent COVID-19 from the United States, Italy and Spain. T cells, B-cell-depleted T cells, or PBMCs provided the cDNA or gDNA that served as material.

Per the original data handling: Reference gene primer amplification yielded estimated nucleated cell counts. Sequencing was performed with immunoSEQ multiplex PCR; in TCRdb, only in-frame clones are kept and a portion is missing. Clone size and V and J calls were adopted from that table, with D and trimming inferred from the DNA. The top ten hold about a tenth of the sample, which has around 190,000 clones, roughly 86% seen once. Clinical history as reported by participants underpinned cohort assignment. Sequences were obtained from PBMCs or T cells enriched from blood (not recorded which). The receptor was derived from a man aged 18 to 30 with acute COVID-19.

CDR3 coding DNA: TGCGCCAGCAGCTCTCGACAGGGGAGGGACACCGGGGAGCTGTTTTTT. Amino acids: CASSSRQGRDTGELFF. This chain connects TRBV5-1 to TRBJ2-2; perhaps TRBD1 as D (8 bases). V shed 3 bases and J shed 3 bases, with 15 bases lying between them. CDR3 length: 16 residues. Germline V gene lookup returns CDR1 SGHRS and CDR2 YFSETQ.